This is a list of T cell receptor beta chains from one sample in a study of blood T cell repertoires in COVID-19. Data came from immunoSEQ multiplex PCR; TCRdb stores just in-frame clones and leaves some out. The sample holds about 210,000 clones, around 90% seen once. What was sequenced was peripheral blood. Every receptor here comes from a man between 25 and 39 years old with acute or convalescent COVID-19. The CDR3 runs from the conserved cysteine through the conserved F or W. D genes are given only for firm matches. The size field is filled for only some rows; it gives once, few, many or a size class.

TRBD1 | TRBJ1-1 | TRBV5-6 | . | TGTGCCAGCAGCTTGAGGTCTTGGAGACAGGGGAACACTGAAGCTTTCTTT | CASSLRSWRQGNTEAFF
. | TRBJ1-5 | TRBV28 | . | TGTGCCAGCAGCCGAAATGGACATAGCAATCAGCCCCAGCATTTT | CASSRNGHSNQPQHF
TRBD2 | TRBJ2-7 | TRBV5-1 | . | TGCGCCAGCAGAGGATCCGGGACTAGCGTCTCCTACGAGCAGTACTTC | CASRGSGTSVSYEQYF
TRBD2 | TRBJ2-7 | TRBV4-2 | . | TGTGCCAGCAGCCTTGCTAGCGGGAGGACCTACGAGCAGTACTTC | CASSLASGRTYEQYF
. | TRBJ2-5 | TRBV9 | . | TGTGCCAGCAGCTCCCGGACTGCTCAAGAGACCCAGTACTTC | CASSSRTAQETQYF
TRBD2 | TRBJ2-1 | TRBV2 | . | TGTGCCAGCAGTATCCCTAGCGGGGTCGCCTACAATGAGCAGTTCTTC | CASSIPSGVAYNEQFF
TRBD2 | TRBJ2-3 | TRBV11-2 | . | TGTGCCAGCAGCTTTAGCGGGAGCGCGCAGTATTTT | CASSFSGSAQYF
. | TRBJ2-4 | TRBV5-1 | . | TGCGCCAGCAGCCTGACCTACCCCGCGCTCTCGGGGGACATTCAGTACTTC | CASSLTYPALSGDIQYF
TRBD1 | TRBJ1-4 | TRBV27 | few | TGTGCCAGCAGTTCCGGGACAGGGGTCGAAAAACTGTTTTTT | CASSSGTGVEKLFF
TRBD1 | TRBJ2-5 | TRBV15 | . | TGTGCCACCAGCAGAGATGGACAGGGCCGAGAGACCCAGTACTTC | CATSRDGQGRETQYF
. | TRBJ2-3 | TRBV7-9 | . | TGTGCCAGCAGCGCACCGGGACAACCGACAGATACGCAGTATTTT | CASSAPGQPTDTQYF
. | TRBJ1-3 | TRBV5-1 | . | TGCGCCAGCAGCTTGGCGGGGACTGGAAACACCATATATTTT | CASSLAGTGNTIYF
TRBD1 | TRBJ1-1 | TRBV2 | . | TGTGCCAGCAGCTTGGGACAGGGGACAGCTTTCTTT | CASSLGQGTAFF
. | TRBJ2-7 | TRBV7-8 | . | TGTGCCAGCAGCCAAGGGGTGGGGCGGCCTTCCTACGAGCAGTACTTC | CASSQGVGRPSYEQYF
. | TRBJ1-5 | TRBV30 | . | TGTGCCTGGGCCTCGCGGATAGGTCAGCCCCAGCATTTT | CAWASRIGQPQHF
. | TRBJ1-5 | TRBV3-1/TRBV3-2 | . | TGTGCCAGCAGCCAAGGCGCCTCATTTAGCAATCAGCCCCAGCATTTT | CASSQGASFSNQPQHF
. | TRBJ2-3 | TRBV5-1 | . | TGCGCCAGCAGCTTGAGCAACACAGATACGCAGTATTTT | CASSLSNTDTQYF
. | TRBJ2-1 | TRBV27 | once | TGTGCCAGCAGAACCAGGGAAATAGCCTACAATGAGCAGTTCTTC | CASRTREIAYNEQFF
. | TRBJ2-5 | TRBV5-6 | . | TGTGCCAGCAGCGGGAGCGGGCCCACCCAAGAGACCCAGTACTTC | CASSGSGPTQETQYF
. | TRBJ1-5 | TRBV7-2 | . | TGTGCCAGCAGCTTAGATGGGTTCATAGCAGGGTACAGTCAGCCCCAGCATTTT | CASSLDGFIAGYSQPQHF
TRBD2 | TRBJ2-7 | TRBV30 | . | TGTGCCTGGAGTGTTAGACTAAGCGGGGGGGCCTACGAGCAGTACTTC | CAWSVRLSGGAYEQYF
TRBD1 | TRBJ1-2 | TRBV24-1 | . | TGTGCCACCAGTGATCGGACAGGGTTTGGAGGCTACACCTTC | CATSDRTGFGGYTF
TRBD1 | TRBJ1-4 | TRBV7-9 | once | TGTGCCAGCGCTAAGGGGAAGGAGGGGGCCTTTGCAACTAATGAAAAACTGTTTTTT | CASAKGKEGAFATNEKLFF
. | TRBJ2-6 | TRBV30 | . | TGTGCCTGGAGTCGCGCTGGTGGGACAAGGGACTCTGGGGCCAACGTCCTGACTTTC | CAWSRAGGTRDSGANVLTF
. | TRBJ2-3 | TRBV5-8 | . | TGTGCCAGCAGCTCCGGGGCGGGGGCCCGCACAGATACGCAGTATTTT | CASSSGAGARTDTQYF
. | TRBJ1-6 | TRBV21-1 | . | TGTGCCAGCAGCAAGGGAGGGCAAGCAGGGGATAATAATTCACCCCTCCACTTT | CASSKGGQAGDNNSPLHF
TRBD2 | TRBJ2-1 | TRBV2 | . | TGTGCCAGCAGTGTAACGGGAGGGCCTGTTGAGCAGTTCTTC | CASSVTGGPVEQFF
TRBD2 | TRBJ2-2 | TRBV24-1 | . | TGTGCCACCAGTGATGGGACTAGATTTCTCCCCGGGGAGCTGTTTTTT | CATSDGTRFLPGELFF